This is a list of T cell receptor beta chains from one sample in a study of cytomegalovirus exposure and HLA in healthy donors. Only in-frame clones appear in the TCRdb table, and some are missing; sequencing was by immunoSEQ multiplex PCR. The table includes over 150,000 clones, around 81% detected once. Sequencing was performed on PBMCs. The receptors stem from a woman between 40 and 55 years old in good health and CMV-seropositive. Both conserved end residues are part of each CDR3. A D gene is named only where the DNA matches it firmly. For some rows the clone size is stated as once, few or many, or as a class when expanded; others skip it.

TRBD2	TRBV19	.	TRBJ2-7	CASSIEAGGNEQYF	TGTGCCAGTAGTATAGAAGCGGGAGGGAACGAGCAGTACTTC
.	TRBV6-5	.	TRBJ2-7	CASSYSRGSSYEQYF	TGTGCCAGCAGTTACTCGAGGGGGAGCTCCTACGAGCAGTACTTC
TRBD1	TRBV9	.	TRBJ2-3	CASGPQGAPTDTQYF	TGTGCCAGCGGGCCACAGGGGGCGCCAACAGATACGCAGTATTTT
TRBD2	TRBV6-1	.	TRBJ2-7	CASGSGGEQYF	TGTGCCAGCGGTAGCGGGGGCGAGCAGTACTTC
TRBD1	TRBV19	few	TRBJ1-5	CASSRRQGAPGQPQHF	TGTGCCAGTAGTCGTCGACAGGGGGCCCCGGGTCAGCCCCAGCATTTT
TRBD2	TRBV11-2	once	TRBJ2-2	CASRAGLAGTGELFF	TGTGCCAGCAGGGCGGGACTAGCCGGCACCGGGGAGCTGTTTTTT
.	TRBV11-2	once	TRBJ1-4	CASSLQGIVNEKLFF	TGTGCCAGCAGCTTGCAGGGGATAGTTAATGAAAAACTGTTTTTT
TRBD2	TRBV27	.	TRBJ2-1	CASSRGLAGLQFF	TGTGCCAGCAGCCGGGGACTAGCGGGATTGCAGTTCTTC
TRBD1	TRBV10-2	few	TRBJ2-7	CASSESLRQGYF	TGCGCCAGCAGTGAGTCGTTGCGACAGGGTTACTTC
TRBD2	TRBV28	.	TRBJ2-1	CASSLQLAGGRNEQFF	TGTGCCAGCAGTTTGCAACTAGCGGGAGGGCGGAATGAGCAGTTCTTC
TRBD2	TRBV9	.	TRBJ2-1	CASSFLSGTSGFNEQFF	TGTGCCAGCAGCTTTCTCTCCGGGACTAGCGGATTCAATGAGCAGTTCTTC
TRBD1	TRBV7-8	.	TRBJ1-1	CASSPRQGANTEAFF	TGTGCCAGCAGCCCTAGACAGGGGGCGAACACTGAAGCTTTCTTT
TRBD2	TRBV27	.	TRBJ2-3	CASSSVAFAGGQDTQYF	TGTGCCAGCAGTTCAGTGGCCTTTGCGGGAGGACAAGATACGCAGTATTTT
TRBD1	TRBV2	.	TRBJ2-3	CASRDSSTDTQYF	TGTGCCAGTAGGGACAGTAGCACAGATACGCAGTATTTT
TRBD1	TRBV6-6	.	TRBJ2-2	CASSYRGQGNGELFF	TGTGCCAGCAGTTATCGAGGACAGGGAAACGGGGAGCTGTTTTTT
TRBD2	TRBV27	.	TRBJ2-7	CASSPLGGSRAYEQYF	TGTGCCAGCAGTCCCTTAGGCGGGAGTAGGGCCTACGAGCAGTACTTC
TRBD2	TRBV5-6	few	TRBJ2-7	CASSLTSSGRFHEQYF	TGTGCCAGCAGCTTGACCTCTAGCGGGAGGTTCCACGAGCAGTACTTC
TRBD2	TRBV28	few	TRBJ2-7	CASSARLAGSYEQYF	TGTGCCAGCAGCGCCCGACTAGCGGGCTCCTACGAGCAGTACTTC
TRBD1	TRBV28	once	TRBJ1-1	CASSFSGRGHTEAFF	TGTGCCAGCAGTTTTTCGGGCAGGGGGCACACTGAAGCTTTCTTT
TRBD1	TRBV5-4	.	TRBJ2-7	CASSRDRGLDEQYF	TGTGCCAGCAGCCGGGACAGGGGTTTGGACGAGCAGTACTTC
TRBD1	TRBV11-2	once	TRBJ2-5	CASSPGGGTQYF	TGTGCCAGCAGCCCAGGGGGTGGGACCCAGTACTTC
.	TRBV18	.	TRBJ2-7	CASSPSDSSYEQYF	TGTGCCAGCTCACCATCGGACTCTTCATACGAGCAGTACTTC